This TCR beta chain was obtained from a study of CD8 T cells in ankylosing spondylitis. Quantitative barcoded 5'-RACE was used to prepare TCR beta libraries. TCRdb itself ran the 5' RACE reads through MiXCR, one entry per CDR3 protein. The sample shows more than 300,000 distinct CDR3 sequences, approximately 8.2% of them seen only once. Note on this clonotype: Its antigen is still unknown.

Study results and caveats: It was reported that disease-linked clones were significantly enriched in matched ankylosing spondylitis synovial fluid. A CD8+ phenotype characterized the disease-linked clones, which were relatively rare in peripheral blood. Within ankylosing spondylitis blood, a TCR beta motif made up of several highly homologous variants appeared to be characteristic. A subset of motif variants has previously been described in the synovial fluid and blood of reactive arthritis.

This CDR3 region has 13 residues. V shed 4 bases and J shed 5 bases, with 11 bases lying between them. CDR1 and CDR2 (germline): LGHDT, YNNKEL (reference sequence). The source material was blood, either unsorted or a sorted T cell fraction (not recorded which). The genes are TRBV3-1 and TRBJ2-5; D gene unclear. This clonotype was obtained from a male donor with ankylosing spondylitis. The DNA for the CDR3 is TGTGCCAGCAGCCTCCGACATGGCGAGACCCAGTACTTC. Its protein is CASSLRHGETQYF.